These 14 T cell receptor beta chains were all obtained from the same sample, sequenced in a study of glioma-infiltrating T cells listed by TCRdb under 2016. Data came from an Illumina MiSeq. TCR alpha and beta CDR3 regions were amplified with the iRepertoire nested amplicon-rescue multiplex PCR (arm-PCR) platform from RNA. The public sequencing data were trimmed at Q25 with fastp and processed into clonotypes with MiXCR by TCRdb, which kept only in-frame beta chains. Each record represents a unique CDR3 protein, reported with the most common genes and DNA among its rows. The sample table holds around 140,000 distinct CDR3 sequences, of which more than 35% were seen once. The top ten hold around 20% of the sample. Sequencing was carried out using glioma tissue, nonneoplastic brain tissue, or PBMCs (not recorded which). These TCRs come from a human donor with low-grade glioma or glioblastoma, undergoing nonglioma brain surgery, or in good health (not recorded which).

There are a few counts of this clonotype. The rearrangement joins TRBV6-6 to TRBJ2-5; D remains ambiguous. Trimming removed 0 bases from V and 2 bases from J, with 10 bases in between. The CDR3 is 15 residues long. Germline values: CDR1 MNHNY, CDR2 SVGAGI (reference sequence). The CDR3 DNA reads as TGTGCCAGCAGTTACTCGGGCTTAAAACAAGAGACCCAGTACTTC. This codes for CASSYSGLKQETQYF.

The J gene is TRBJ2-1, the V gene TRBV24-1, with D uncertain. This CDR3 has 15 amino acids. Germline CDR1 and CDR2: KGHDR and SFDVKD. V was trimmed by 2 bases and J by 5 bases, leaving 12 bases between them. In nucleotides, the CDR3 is TGTGCCACCAGTGATTATGGCGCGGCGGACAATGAGCAGTTCTTC. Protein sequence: CATSDYGAADNEQFF.

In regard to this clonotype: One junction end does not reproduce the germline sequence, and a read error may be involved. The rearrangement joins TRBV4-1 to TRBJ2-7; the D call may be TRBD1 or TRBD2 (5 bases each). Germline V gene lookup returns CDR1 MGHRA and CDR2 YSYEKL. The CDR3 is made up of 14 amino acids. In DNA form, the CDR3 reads TGTGCCAGCACTAGACCCGGGACGAACCTCGAGCAGTACTTC. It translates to CASTRPGTNLEQYF.

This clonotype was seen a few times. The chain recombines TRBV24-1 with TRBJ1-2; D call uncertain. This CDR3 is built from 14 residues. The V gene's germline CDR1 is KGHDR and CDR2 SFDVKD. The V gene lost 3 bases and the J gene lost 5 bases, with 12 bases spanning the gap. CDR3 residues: CATSDAERIYGYTF. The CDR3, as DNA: TGTGCCACCAGTGATGCCGAAAGGATTTATGGCTACACCTTC.

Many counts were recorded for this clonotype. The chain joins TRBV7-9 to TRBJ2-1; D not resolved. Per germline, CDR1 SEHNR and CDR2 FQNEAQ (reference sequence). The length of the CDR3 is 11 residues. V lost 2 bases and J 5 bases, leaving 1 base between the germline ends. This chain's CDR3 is CASSLHNEQFF. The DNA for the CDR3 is TGTGCCAGCAGCTTACACAATGAGCAGTTCTTC.

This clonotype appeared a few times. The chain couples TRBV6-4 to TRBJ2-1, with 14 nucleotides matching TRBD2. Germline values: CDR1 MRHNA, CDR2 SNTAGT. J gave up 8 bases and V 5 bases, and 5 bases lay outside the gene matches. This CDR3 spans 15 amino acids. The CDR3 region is CASSPGLAGAYEQFF. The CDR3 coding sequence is TGTGCCAGCAGTCCGGGACTAGCGGGAGCATATGAGCAGTTCTTC.

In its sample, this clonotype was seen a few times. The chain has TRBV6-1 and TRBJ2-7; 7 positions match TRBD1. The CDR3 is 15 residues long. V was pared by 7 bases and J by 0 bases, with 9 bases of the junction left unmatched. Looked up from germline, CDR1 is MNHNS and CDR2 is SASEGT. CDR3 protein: CASTEDRPSSYEQYF. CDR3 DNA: TGTGCCAGCACCGAGGACAGGCCGAGCTCCTACGAGCAGTACTTC.

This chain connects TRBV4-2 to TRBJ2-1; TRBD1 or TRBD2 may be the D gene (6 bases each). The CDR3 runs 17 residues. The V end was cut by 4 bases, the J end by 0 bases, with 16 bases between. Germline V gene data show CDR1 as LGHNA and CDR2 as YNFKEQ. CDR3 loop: CASSLIGGGSSYNEQFF. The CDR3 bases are TGTGCCAGCAGCCTGATAGGAGGGGGGAGCTCCTACAATGAGCAGTTCTTC.

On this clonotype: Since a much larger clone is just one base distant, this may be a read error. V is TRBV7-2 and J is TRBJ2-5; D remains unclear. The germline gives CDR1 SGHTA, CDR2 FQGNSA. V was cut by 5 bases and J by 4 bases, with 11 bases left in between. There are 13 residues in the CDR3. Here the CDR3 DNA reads TGTGCCAGCAGCCCCGGGTGGAGAGAGACCCAGTACTTC. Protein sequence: CASSPGWRETQYF.

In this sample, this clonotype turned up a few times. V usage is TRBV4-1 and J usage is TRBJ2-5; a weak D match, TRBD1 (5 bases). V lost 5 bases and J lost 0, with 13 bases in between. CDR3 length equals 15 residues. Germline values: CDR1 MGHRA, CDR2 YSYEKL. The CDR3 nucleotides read TGCGCCAGCAGCGTGGTTCCAGGGCACCAAGAGACCCAGTACTTC. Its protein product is CASSVVPGHQETQYF.

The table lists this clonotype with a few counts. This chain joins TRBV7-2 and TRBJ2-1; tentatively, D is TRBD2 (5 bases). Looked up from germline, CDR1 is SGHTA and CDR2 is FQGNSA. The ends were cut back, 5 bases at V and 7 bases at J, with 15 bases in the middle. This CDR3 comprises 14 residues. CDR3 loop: CASSILLASNEQFF. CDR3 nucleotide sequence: TGTGCCAGCAGCATCCTGCTAGCCTCTAATGAGCAGTTCTTC. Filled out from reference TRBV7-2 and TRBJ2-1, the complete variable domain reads GAGVSQSPSNKVTEKGKDVELRCDPISGHTALYWYRQSLGQGLEFLIYFQGNSAPDKSGLPSDRFSAERTGGSVSTLTIQRTQQEDSAVYLCASSILLASNEQFFGPGTRLTVL.

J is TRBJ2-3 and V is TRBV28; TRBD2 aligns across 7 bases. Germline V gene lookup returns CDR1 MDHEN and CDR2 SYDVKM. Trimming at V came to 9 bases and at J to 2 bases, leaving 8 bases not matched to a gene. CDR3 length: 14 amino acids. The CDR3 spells CARSLAVVTDTQYF. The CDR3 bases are TGTGCCAGGAGTCTAGCGGTAGTCACAGATACGCAGTATTTT.

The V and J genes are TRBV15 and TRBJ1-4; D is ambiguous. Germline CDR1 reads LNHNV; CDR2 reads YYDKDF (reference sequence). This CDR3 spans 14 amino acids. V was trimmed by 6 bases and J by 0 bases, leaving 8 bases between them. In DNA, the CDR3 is TGTGCCACCAGTAGTTCTGCAACTAATGAAAAACTGTTTTTT. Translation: CATSSSATNEKLFF.

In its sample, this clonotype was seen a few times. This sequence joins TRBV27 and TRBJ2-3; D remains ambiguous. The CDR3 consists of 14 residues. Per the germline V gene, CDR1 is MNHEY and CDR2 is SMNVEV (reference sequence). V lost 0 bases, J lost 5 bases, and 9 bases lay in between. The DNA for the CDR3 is TGTGCCAGCAGTTTATCGTCCCCAGAAGATACGCAGTATTTT. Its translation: CASSLSSPEDTQYF.